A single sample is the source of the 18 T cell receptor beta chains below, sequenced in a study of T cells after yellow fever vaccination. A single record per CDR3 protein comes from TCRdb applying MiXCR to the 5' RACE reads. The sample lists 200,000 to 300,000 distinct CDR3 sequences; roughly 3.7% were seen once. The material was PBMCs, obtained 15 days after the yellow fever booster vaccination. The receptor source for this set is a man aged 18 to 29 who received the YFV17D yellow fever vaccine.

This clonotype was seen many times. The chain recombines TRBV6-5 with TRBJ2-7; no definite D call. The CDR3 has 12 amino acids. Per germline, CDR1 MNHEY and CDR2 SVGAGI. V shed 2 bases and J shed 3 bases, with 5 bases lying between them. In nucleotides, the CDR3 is TGTGCCAGCAGTTACGACGGCTACGAGCAGTACGTC. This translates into CASSYDGYEQYV.

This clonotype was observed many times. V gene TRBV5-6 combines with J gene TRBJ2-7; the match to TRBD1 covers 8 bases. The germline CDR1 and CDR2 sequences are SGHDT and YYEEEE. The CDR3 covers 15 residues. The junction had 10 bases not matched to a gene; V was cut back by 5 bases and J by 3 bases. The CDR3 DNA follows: TGTGCCAGCAGTCTTCAGGGGGCCAATGTCTACGAGCAGTACTTC. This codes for CASSLQGANVYEQYF.

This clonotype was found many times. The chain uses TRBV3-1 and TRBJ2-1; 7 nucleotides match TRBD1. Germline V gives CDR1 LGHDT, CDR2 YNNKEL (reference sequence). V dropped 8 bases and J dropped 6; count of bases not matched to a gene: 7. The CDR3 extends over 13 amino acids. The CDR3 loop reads CASARTGSNEQFF. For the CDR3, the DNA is TGTGCCAGCGCAAGGACAGGATCCAATGAGCAGTTCTTC.

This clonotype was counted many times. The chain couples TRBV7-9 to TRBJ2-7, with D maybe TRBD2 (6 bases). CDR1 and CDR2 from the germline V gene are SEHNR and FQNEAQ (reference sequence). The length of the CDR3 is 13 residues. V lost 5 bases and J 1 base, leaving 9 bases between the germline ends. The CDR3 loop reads CASSRGTSYEQYF. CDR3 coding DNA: TGTGCCAGCAGCCGTGGGACTTCCTACGAGCAGTACTTC.

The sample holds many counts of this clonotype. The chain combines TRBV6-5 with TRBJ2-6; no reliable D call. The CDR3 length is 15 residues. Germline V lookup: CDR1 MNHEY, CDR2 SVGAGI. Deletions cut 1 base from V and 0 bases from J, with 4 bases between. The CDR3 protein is CASSYYSSGANVLTF. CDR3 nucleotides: TGTGCCAGCAGTTACTACAGCTCTGGGGCCAACGTCCTGACTTTC.

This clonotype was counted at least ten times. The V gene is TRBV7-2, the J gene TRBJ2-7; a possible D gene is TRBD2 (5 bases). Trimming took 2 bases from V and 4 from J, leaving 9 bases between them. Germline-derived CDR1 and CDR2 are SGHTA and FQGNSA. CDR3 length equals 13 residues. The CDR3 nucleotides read TGTGCCAGCAGCTTAAGCGGTCGGTACGAGCAGTACGTC. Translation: CASSLSGRYEQYV.

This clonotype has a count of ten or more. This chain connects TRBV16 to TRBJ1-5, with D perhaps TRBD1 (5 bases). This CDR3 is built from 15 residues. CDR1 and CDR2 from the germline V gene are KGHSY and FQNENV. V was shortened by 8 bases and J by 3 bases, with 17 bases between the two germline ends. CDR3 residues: CASYPGDGYNQPQHF. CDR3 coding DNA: TGTGCCAGCTATCCGGGGGACGGATACAATCAGCCCCAGCATTTT.

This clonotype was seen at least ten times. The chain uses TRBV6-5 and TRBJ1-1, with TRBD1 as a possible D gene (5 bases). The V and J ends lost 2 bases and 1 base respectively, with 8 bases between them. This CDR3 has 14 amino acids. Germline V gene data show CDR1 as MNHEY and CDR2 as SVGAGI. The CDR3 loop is CASSYGGGNTEAFF. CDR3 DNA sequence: TGTGCCAGCAGTTACGGGGGGGGGAACACTGAAGCTTTCTTT.

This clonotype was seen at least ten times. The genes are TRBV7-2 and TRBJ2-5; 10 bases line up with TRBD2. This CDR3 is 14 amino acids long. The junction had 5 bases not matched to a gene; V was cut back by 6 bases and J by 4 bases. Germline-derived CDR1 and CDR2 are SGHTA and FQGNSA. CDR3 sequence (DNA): TGTGCCAGCAGTTTCTGGACTAGCGGAGAGACCCAGTACTTC. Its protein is CASSFWTSGETQYF.

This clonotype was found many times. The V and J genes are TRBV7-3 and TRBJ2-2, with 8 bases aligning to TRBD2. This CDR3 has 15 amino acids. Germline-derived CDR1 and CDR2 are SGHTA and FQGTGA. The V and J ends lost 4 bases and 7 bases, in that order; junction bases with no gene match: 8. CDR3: CASSSSRGGSGELFF. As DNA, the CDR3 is TGTGCCAGCAGCTCCTCTCGGGGGGGAAGCGGGGAGCTGTTTTTT.

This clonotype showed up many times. The CDR3 sequence: CASSQDGTGYNSPLHF. In DNA, the CDR3 is TGCGCCAGCAGCCAAGACGGAACAGGCTATAATTCACCCCTCCACTTT. The J gene is TRBJ1-6, the V gene TRBV4-1; TRBD1 might be the D (5 bases). Germline CDR1 MGHRA, CDR2 YSYEKL. V was trimmed by 0 bases and J by 3 bases, leaving 9 bases between them. There are 16 residues in the CDR3.

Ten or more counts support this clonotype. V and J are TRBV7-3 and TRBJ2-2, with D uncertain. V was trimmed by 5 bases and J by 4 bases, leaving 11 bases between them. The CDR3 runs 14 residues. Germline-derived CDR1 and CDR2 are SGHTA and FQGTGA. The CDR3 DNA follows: TGTGCCAGCAGCACATTTGGTCTCACCGGGGAGCTGTTTTTT. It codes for CASSTFGLTGELFF. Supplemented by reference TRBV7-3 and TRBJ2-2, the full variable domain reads GAGVSQTPSNKVTEKGKYVELRCDPISGHTALYWYRQSLGQGPEFLIYFQGTGAADDSGLPNDRFFAVRPEGSVSTLKIQRTERGDSAVYLCASSTFGLTGELFFGEGSRLTVL.

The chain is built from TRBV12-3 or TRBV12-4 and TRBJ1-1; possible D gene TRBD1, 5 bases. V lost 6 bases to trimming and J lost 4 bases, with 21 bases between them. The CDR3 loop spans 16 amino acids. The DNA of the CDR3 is TGTGCCAGCAGAGACCCTACCACAGGCCGCATCACTGAAGCTTTCTTT. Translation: CASRDPTTGRITEAFF.

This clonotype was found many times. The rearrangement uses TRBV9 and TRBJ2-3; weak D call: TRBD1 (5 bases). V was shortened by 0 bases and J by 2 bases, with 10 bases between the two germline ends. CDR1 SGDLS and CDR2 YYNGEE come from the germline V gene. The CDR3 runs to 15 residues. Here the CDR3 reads CASSVGTTDTDTQYF. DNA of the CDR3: TGTGCCAGCAGCGTAGGGACAACAGACACAGATACGCAGTATTTT.

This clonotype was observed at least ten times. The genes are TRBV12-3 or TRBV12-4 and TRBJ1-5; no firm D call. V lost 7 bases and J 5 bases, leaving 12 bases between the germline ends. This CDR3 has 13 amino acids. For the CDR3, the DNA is TGTGCCAGCACTCCCGACCAAGATCAGCCCCAGCATTTT. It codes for CASTPDQDQPQHF.

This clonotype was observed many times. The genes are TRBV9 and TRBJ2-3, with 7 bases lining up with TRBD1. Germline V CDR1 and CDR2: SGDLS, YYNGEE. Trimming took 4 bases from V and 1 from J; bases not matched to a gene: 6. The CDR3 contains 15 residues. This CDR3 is CASSLQGVRTDTQYF. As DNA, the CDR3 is TGTGCCAGCAGCCTCCAGGGGGTACGCACAGATACGCAGTATTTT.

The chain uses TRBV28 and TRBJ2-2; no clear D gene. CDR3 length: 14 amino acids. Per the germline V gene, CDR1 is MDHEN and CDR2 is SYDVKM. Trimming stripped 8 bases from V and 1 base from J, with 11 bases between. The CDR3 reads CASLEHWNTGELFF. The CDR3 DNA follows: TGTGCCAGCCTGGAACACTGGAACACCGGGGAGCTGTTTTTT.

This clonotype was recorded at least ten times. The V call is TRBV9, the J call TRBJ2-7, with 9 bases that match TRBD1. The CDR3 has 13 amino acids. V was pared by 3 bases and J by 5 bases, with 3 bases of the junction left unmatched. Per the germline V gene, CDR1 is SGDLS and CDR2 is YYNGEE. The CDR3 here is CASSANRGHEQYV. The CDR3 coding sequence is TGTGCCAGCAGCGCGAACAGGGGGCACGAGCAGTACGTC.